Listed here are 5 T cell receptor beta chains from one sample, sequenced in a study of blood T cells in healthy people across ages. A second roughly 6 to 12 cycle PCR used barcoded and J-beta primers. A single record per CDR3 protein comes from TCRdb applying MiXCR to the 5' RACE reads. The table shows approximately 1.5 million distinct CDR3 sequences, with less than 45% occurring only once. Sequencing was done on a sample of blood. Receptor source: a woman aged 18-30 years in good health.

This clonotype was recorded a few times. This chain uses TRBV6-2 or TRBV6-3 with TRBJ1-4; D is possibly TRBD1 (5 bases). Germline loops: CDR1 MNHEY, CDR2 SVGEGT. V was pared by 8 bases and J by 7 bases, with 11 bases between. The CDR3 consists of 12 residues. CDR3 sequence: CASGRGAEKLFF. For the CDR3, the DNA is TGTGCCAGCGGAAGAGGGGCTGAAAAACTGTTTTTT.

The chain uses TRBV7-2 and TRBJ1-5, with D uncertain. The length of the CDR3 is 15 residues. Trimming removed 5 bases from V and 4 bases from J, with 15 bases in between. Germline V CDR1 and CDR2: SGHTA, FQGNSA. CDR3: CASSPQSDGNQPQHF. CDR3 coding DNA: TGTGCCAGCAGCCCCCAAAGCGATGGGAATCAGCCCCAGCATTTT.

The chain is built from TRBV10-3 and TRBJ2-1; TRBD2 matches 11 bases. The V segment lost 2 bases and the J segment 3 bases; nucleotides outside the gene matches: 0. Germline CDR1 reads ENHRY; CDR2 reads SYGVKD. CDR3 length: 15 amino acids. CDR3 bases: TGTGCCATCAGTGAGCTAGCGGGGGGCTACAATGAGCAGTTCTTC. Translation: CAISELAGGYNEQFF.

This clonotype was seen a handful of times. The chain links TRBV29-1 to TRBJ2-1, with D unresolved. This CDR3 has 14 residues. Trimming removed 4 bases at V and 0 bases at J, with 10 bases between. Germline CDR1 is SQVTM and CDR2 is ANQGSEA. The CDR3: CSVVWRTSYNEQFF. In DNA form, the CDR3 reads TGCAGCGTTGTTTGGAGAACCTCCTACAATGAGCAGTTCTTC.

The CDR3 DNA reads TGTGCCACCGGGACTAGCGGGAGGCCAGATACGCAGTATTTT. As protein: CATGTSGRPDTQYF. The chain uses TRBV10-3 and TRBJ2-3; TRBD2 agrees at 15 bases. The V gene end was trimmed by 10 bases and the J gene end by 4 bases; junction bases not matched to a gene: 3. CDR3 size: 14 residues. The V gene's germline CDR1 is ENHRY and CDR2 SYGVKD.